This TCR beta chain comes out of a study of T cells after somatic rescue of genetic block. Using immunoSEQ multiplex PCR, the repertoire was profiled, and TCRdb retains in-frame clones only, with some absent. The table has 85,000 to 100,000 clones, around 89% seen once; the top ten hold 1.5% to 2%. The V gene lost 4 bases and the J gene lost 0 bases, with 18 bases spanning the gap. The germline V gene encodes CDR1 SQVTM and CDR2 ANQGSEA. The CDR3 runs to 16 residues. Input material: peripheral blood mononuclear cells (PBMCs). V usage is TRBV29-1 and J usage is TRBJ1-1, with D possibly being TRBD1 (6 bases). This clonotype originated in a woman aged 18-29 years. Here the CDR3 DNA reads TGCAGCGTTGGGGGCCTAAGGGGGTCCTTGAACACTGAAGCTTTCTTT. It specifies CSVGGLRGSLNTEAFF.